Listed below are T cell receptor beta chains from one sample, sequenced in a study of T-cell reconstitution after alpha-beta-depleted transplantation in children. TCRdb reanalysed the PCR reads using MiXCR and keeps one entry per CDR3 protein. The sample includes 250,000 to 300,000 distinct CDR3 sequences, 9.9% of them seen just once. Source: PBMCs from the stem cell graft donor, taken from the stem cell graft. The receptor set was obtained from a human donor who donated a stem cell graft to a child with SCID. CDR3s include the opening cysteine and the closing phenylalanine or tryptophan. Size is omitted from some rows. Given values are once, few, many or a class for expanded clones.

v_call,j_call,clone_size,cdr3_aa
TRBV9,TRBJ2-3,-,CASSPRLAGDFTDTQYF
TRBV5-1,TRBJ2-1,few,CASSSPYPGLDNEQFF
TRBV6-5,TRBJ1-6,few,CASSSATVLDNSPLHF
TRBV3-1,TRBJ1-2,few,CASSRIQGDYGYTF
TRBV27,TRBJ1-2,few,CASSKTGAARYGYTF
TRBV7-9,TRBJ1-4,few,CASSIRTGGSRTNEKLFF
TRBV7-8,TRBJ1-6,few,CASSPVNSPLHF
TRBV20-1,TRBJ2-1,many,CSATGLAVNEQFF
TRBV5-6,TRBJ2-7,few,CASSLGTVSYEQYF
TRBV7-9,TRBJ2-4,-,CASSPGGAGIQYF
TRBV2,TRBJ2-7,few,CASSPLAGRAYEQYF
TRBV10-3,TRBJ2-3,-,CAISAASPMTDTQYF
TRBV5-5,TRBJ2-4,once,CASSFTIEDLAKNIQYF
TRBV6-1,TRBJ1-6,few,CASTASGSSNSPLHF
TRBV7-7,TRBJ2-5,many,CASSQGTSGVATQYF
TRBV20-1,TRBJ2-2,-,CSARGDRGDTGELFF
TRBV10-2,TRBJ2-2,many,CASRGEDRRGTGELFF
TRBV27,TRBJ2-3,few,CASCRKDTDTQYF
TRBV3-1,TRBJ1-3,many,CASSPNLSGNTIYF
TRBV27,TRBJ2-1,-,CASSLVASGSINEQFF
TRBV7-9,TRBJ2-1,few,CASSSSVSYNEQFF
TRBV13,TRBJ1-1,few,CASSQTGVNTEAFF
TRBV15,TRBJ2-3,-,CATSGKPRAITDTQYF
TRBV27,TRBJ2-7,-,CASRLGWDYLYEQYF